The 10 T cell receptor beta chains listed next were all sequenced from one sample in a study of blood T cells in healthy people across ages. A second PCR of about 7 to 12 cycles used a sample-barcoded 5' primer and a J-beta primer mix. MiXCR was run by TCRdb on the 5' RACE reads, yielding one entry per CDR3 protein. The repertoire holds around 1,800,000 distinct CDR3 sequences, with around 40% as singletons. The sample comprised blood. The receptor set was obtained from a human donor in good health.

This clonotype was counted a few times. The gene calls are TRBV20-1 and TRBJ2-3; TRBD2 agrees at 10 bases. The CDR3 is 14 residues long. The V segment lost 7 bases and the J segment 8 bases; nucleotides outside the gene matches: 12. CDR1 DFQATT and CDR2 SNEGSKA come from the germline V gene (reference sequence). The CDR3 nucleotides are TGCAGTGTCGAAATACTAGCGGGGTACGGTACGCAGTATTTT. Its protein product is CSVEILAGYGTQYF.

CDR3 DNA sequence: TGTGCCAGCAGCTTTAGTGTATGGGAGAACACCGGGGAGCTGTTTTTT. Protein: CASSFSVWENTGELFF. This chain connects TRBV7-2 to TRBJ2-2; D gene ambiguous. V lost 3 bases and J lost 1, with 12 bases in between. CDR3 length: 16 amino acids. The V gene's germline CDR1 is SGHTA and CDR2 FQGNSA.

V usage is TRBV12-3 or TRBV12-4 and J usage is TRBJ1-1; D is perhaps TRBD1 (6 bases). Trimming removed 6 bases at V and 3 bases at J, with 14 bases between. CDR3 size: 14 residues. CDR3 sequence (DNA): TGTGCCAGCAGGGCTAGGGGGTGGGACACTGAAGCTTTCTTT. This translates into CASRARGWDTEAFF.

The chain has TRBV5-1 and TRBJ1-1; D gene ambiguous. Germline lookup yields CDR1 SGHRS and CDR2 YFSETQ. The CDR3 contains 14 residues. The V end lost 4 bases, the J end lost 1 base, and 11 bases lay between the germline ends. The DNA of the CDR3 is TGCGCCAGCAGCCCCATTGGTTCGAACACTGAAGCTTTCTTT. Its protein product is CASSPIGSNTEAFF. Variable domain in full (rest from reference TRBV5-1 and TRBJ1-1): KAGVTQTPRYLIKTRGQQVTLSCSPISGHRSVSWYQQTPGQGLQFLFEYFSETQRNKGNFPGRFSGRQFSNSRSEMNVSTLELGDSALYLCASSPIGSNTEAFFGQGTRLTVV.

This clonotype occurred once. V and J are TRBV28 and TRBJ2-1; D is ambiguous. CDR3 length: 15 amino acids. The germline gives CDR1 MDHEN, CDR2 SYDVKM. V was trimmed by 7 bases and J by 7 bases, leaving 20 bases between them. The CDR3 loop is CASTSQTLVWNEQFF. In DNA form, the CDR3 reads TGTGCCAGCACCTCTCAAACCCTGGTTTGGAATGAGCAGTTCTTC.

The CDR3 loop is CSARQYGGSTDTQYF. The CDR3 DNA sequence: TGCAGTGCTAGACAATATGGGGGGAGCACAGATACGCAGTATTTT. The chain combines TRBV20-1 with TRBJ2-3; weak D call: TRBD2 (6 bases). The CDR3 extends over 15 amino acids. Germline V lookup: CDR1 DFQATT, CDR2 SNEGSKA (reference sequence). The V gene lost 2 bases and the J gene lost 0 bases, with 12 bases spanning the gap.

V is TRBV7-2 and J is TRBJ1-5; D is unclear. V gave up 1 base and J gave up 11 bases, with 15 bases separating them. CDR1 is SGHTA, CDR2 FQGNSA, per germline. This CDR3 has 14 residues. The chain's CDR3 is CASSLVPGQETQHF. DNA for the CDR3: TGTGCCAGCAGCTTAGTTCCGGGCCAAGAGACCCAGCATTTT.

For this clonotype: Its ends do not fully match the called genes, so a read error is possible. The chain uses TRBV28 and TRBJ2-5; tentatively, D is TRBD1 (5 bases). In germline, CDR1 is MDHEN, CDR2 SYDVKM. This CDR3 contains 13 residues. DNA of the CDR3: TGTGCCGGCAGTTTGACAGTGCAAGAGACCCAGTACTTC. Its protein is CAGSLTVQETQYF. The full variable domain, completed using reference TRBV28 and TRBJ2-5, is DVKVTQSSRYLVKRTGEKVFLECVQDMDHENMFWYRQDPGLGLRLIYFSYDVKMKEKGDIPEGYSVSREKKERFSLILESASTNQTSMYLCAGSLTVQETQYFGPGTRLLVL.

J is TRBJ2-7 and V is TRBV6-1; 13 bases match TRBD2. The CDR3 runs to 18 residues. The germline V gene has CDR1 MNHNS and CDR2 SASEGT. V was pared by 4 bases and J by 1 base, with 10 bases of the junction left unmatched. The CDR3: CASSVERGTSGASYEQYF. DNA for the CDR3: TGTGCCAGCAGTGTTGAAAGGGGGACTAGCGGGGCTTCCTACGAGCAGTACTTC.

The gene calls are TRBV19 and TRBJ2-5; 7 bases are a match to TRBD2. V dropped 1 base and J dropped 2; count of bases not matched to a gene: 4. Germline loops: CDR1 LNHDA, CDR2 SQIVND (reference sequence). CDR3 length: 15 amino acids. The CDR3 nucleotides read TGTGCCAGTAGTATAGGCGGGGGAGATCAAGAGACCCAGTACTTC. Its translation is CASSIGGGDQETQYF.